These 19 T cell receptor beta chains were sequenced from one sample in a study of blood T cell repertoires in COVID-19. The protocol was immunoSEQ multiplex PCR, while the TCRdb copy is restricted to in-frame clones and leaves out a portion. The sample has some 190,000 clones, roughly nine tenths seen once. The sequenced sample was PBMCs or T cells enriched from blood (not recorded which). The receptors originated from a woman aged 40 to 55 with acute COVID-19.

The V call is TRBV6-5, the J call TRBJ1-6, with 10 bases lining up with TRBD1. The CDR3 is made up of 16 amino acids. The V gene's germline CDR1 is MNHEY and CDR2 SVGAGI. Germline trimming cut 2 bases from V and 10 bases from J; bases unmatched to any gene: 8. The CDR3 DNA sequence: TGTGCCAGCAGTTACGTTCTTGGACAGGGGGAATCACCCCTCCACTTT. This codes for CASSYVLGQGESPLHF.

V usage is TRBV5-1 and J usage is TRBJ2-2, with 10 bases aligning to TRBD2. J gave up 6 bases and V 1 base, and 6 bases lay outside the gene matches. The V gene's germline CDR1 is SGHRS and CDR2 YFSETQ. This CDR3 is 16 amino acids long. CDR3 coding DNA: TGCGCCAGCAGCTTGACGCCTAGCGGGGGTCCCGGGGAGCTGTTTTTT. Encoded protein: CASSLTPSGGPGELFF.

This rearrangement joins TRBV20-1 to TRBJ2-1, with 7 bases that match TRBD2. CDR1 and CDR2 (germline): DFQATT, SNEGSKA (reference sequence). The CDR3 is 11 amino acids. The trim removed 5 bases at V and 8 bases at J, leaving 3 bases unmatched. DNA for the CDR3: TGCAGTGCTGGACTAGTAGATGAGCAGTTCTTC. It encodes CSAGLVDEQFF.

The chain employs TRBV5-6 and TRBJ2-7; 8 bases are shared with TRBD1. After removal of 2 bases from V and 3 bases from J, the junction contained 4 bases not matched to a gene. The CDR3 has 14 amino acids. Per the germline V gene, CDR1 is SGHDT and CDR2 is YYEEEE. The CDR3 reads CASSLTGGHYEQYF. The CDR3 bases are TGTGCCAGCAGCTTAACAGGGGGGCACTACGAGCAGTACTTC. The whole variable domain, filled in from reference TRBV5-6 and TRBJ2-7, reads DAGVTQSPTHLIKTRGQQVTLRCSPKSGHDTVSWYQQALGQGPQFIFQYYEEEERQRGNFPDRFSGHQFPNYSSELNVNALLLGDSALYLCASSLTGGHYEQYFGPGTRLTVT.

This chain links TRBV7-6 with TRBJ2-5, with D tentatively TRBD2 (6 bases). CDR1 and CDR2 from the germline V gene are SGHVS and FNYEAQ. Between the trimmed V and J ends, which lost 5 bases and 2 bases, there was a span of 9 bases. The CDR3 covers 13 residues. This CDR3 reads CASSRDFQETQYF. The CDR3 region has the DNA TGTGCCAGCAGCCGGGACTTTCAAGAGACCCAGTACTTC.

The V call is TRBV29-1, the J call TRBJ2-3; 12 nucleotides agree with TRBD2. The CDR3 covers 16 residues. V trimming: 3 bases; J trimming: 0 bases; junction bases outside the gene matches: 4. Germline assignment: CDR1 SQVTM and CDR2 ANQGSEA. The CDR3 spells CSVESGTSGSTDTQYF. In nucleotides, the CDR3 is TGCAGCGTTGAGTCCGGGACTAGCGGGAGCACAGATACGCAGTATTTT.

The V and J genes are TRBV6-5 and TRBJ1-1, with a weak D call TRBD1 (6 bases). This CDR3 has 15 amino acids. V was shortened by 7 bases and J by 4 bases, with 19 bases between the two germline ends. Germline V CDR1 and CDR2: MNHEY, SVGAGI. The CDR3 bases are TGTGCCAGCACTCCGCAAGGGCAGGGGAGCACTGAAGCTTTCTTT. Its translation is CASTPQGQGSTEAFF.

The rearrangement joins TRBV7-2 to TRBJ2-2; 9 bases align to TRBD2. Trimming took 0 bases from V and 4 from J; bases not matched to a gene: 9. CDR3 length: 18 amino acids. Germline values: CDR1 SGHTA, CDR2 FQGNSA. The CDR3 DNA is TGTGCCAGCAGCTTAGCGTTGGGTAGCGGGGGATCCACCGGGGAGCTGTTTTTT. It is translated as CASSLALGSGGSTGELFF.

The CDR3 DNA sequence: TGTGCCACCCAGGGACTGTCCCCAGAGACCCAGTACTTC. Its protein is CATQGLSPETQYF. This rearrangement joins TRBV19 to TRBJ2-5, with D perhaps matching TRBD2 (6 bases). In germline, CDR1 is LNHDA, CDR2 SQIVND (reference sequence). The CDR3 extends over 13 amino acids. Trimming took off 10 bases at V and 4 bases at J, with 16 bases between the two ends. The entire variable domain, with the rest obtained from reference TRBV19 and TRBJ2-5, is as follows: DGGITQSPKYLFRKEGQNVTLSCEQNLNHDAMYWYRQDPGQGLRLIYYSQIVNDFQKGDIAEGYSVSREKKESFPLTVTSAQKNPTAFYLCATQGLSPETQYFGPGTRLLVL.

V is TRBV3-1 (or the pseudogene TRBV3-2) and J is TRBJ1-4, with D possibly being TRBD1 (6 bases). The CDR3 spans 15 residues. V lost 1 base, J lost 4 bases, and 10 bases lay in between. From germline, CDR1 is LGHDT and CDR2 YNNKEL (reference sequence). In DNA, the CDR3 is TGTGCCAGCAGCCAAGGCGGACAGCTTAATGAAAAACTGTTTTTT. Translation: CASSQGGQLNEKLFF.

The chain couples TRBV19 to TRBJ2-3; 11 positions match TRBD2. V dropped 6 bases and J dropped 2; count of bases not matched to a gene: 4. This CDR3 comprises 15 residues. Germline V gives CDR1 LNHDA, CDR2 SQIVND (reference sequence). As DNA, the CDR3 is TGTGCCAGTAGAAAGACTAGCGGGATCACAGATACGCAGTATTTT. Translation gives CASRKTSGITDTQYF.

V and J are TRBV15 and TRBJ2-3; 8 positions match TRBD2. The V gene end was trimmed by 1 base and the J gene end by 0 bases; junction bases not matched to a gene: 3. There are 16 residues in the CDR3. Germline V gene data show CDR1 as LNHNV and CDR2 as YYDKDF (reference sequence). As DNA, the CDR3 is TGTGCCACCAGCAGAGTAAGGACTAGCAGCACAGATACGCAGTATTTT. It is translated as CATSRVRTSSTDTQYF.

V gene TRBV30 combines with J gene TRBJ1-2; perhaps TRBD1 as D (5 bases). Germline CDR1 and CDR2: GTSNPN and SVGIG (reference sequence). Trimming pared 3 bases from V and 8 bases from J, leaving 28 bases between. The CDR3 loop spans 17 amino acids. This CDR3 is CAWSDTWSAGLIGGYTF. CDR3 DNA sequence: TGTGCCTGGAGCGACACCTGGTCGGCAGGGTTAATTGGAGGCTACACCTTC.

In DNA form, the CDR3 reads TGTGCCAGCAGCCCGGCCTCCGGGACACTTTCCGAGCAGTACTTC. It yields the protein CASSPASGTLSEQYF. This chain uses TRBV6-6 with TRBJ2-7, with a tentative D call TRBD1 (6 bases). Trimming cost V 6 bases and J 6 bases, with 21 bases left between them. From germline, CDR1 is MNHNY and CDR2 SVGAGI (reference sequence). CDR3 length equals 15 residues.

The chain carries TRBV4-1 and TRBJ2-1; weak D call: TRBD2 (6 bases). Trimming shortened V by 0 bases and J by 3 bases, and 15 bases separated the two germline ends. Germline V gene lookup returns CDR1 MGHRA and CDR2 YSYEKL. CDR3 length: 17 amino acids. Written as DNA, the CDR3 is TGCGCCAGCAGCCAAGAAGGTCCGGGGGACTTCTACAATGAGCAGTTCTTC. Its protein is CASSQEGPGDFYNEQFF.

The rearrangement links TRBV12-3 or TRBV12-4 to TRBJ1-5, with D perhaps matching TRBD1 (6 bases). The CDR3 is 13 amino acids. Trimming took off 5 bases at V and 7 bases at J, with 12 bases between the two ends. In DNA form, the CDR3 reads TGTGCCAGCAGTCAATCAGGGGAACAGCCCCAGCATTTT. Residues: CASSQSGEQPQHF.

The chain recombines TRBV12-3 or TRBV12-4 with TRBJ1-2; D uncertain. V was cut by 3 bases and J by 7 bases, with 6 bases left in between. This CDR3 is built from 11 residues. In DNA, the CDR3 is TGTGCCAGCAGTTTCGGGTTTGGCTACACCTTC. This sequence encodes CASSFGFGYTF.

This rearrangement joins TRBV7-9 to TRBJ2-5, with D perhaps matching TRBD1 (6 bases). The CDR3 contains 16 residues. Germline CDR1 SEHNR, CDR2 FQNEAQ (reference sequence). V was shortened by 5 bases and J by 2 bases, with 18 bases between the two germline ends. CDR3 coding DNA: TGTGCCAGCAGCCTGTCCGGTAGACAGGTACAAGAGACCCAGTACTTC. Protein: CASSLSGRQVQETQYF.

The CDR3 loop is CASSPSTGSYEQYF. The CDR3 bases are TGTGCCAGCAGCCCCTCGACAGGGAGCTACGAGCAGTACTTC. The chain links TRBV11-2 to TRBJ2-7; 7 positions match TRBD1. V lost 5 bases to trimming and J lost 3 bases; unmatched junction nucleotides: 7. CDR1 and CDR2 (germline): SGHAT, FQNNGV. The CDR3 contains 14 residues.